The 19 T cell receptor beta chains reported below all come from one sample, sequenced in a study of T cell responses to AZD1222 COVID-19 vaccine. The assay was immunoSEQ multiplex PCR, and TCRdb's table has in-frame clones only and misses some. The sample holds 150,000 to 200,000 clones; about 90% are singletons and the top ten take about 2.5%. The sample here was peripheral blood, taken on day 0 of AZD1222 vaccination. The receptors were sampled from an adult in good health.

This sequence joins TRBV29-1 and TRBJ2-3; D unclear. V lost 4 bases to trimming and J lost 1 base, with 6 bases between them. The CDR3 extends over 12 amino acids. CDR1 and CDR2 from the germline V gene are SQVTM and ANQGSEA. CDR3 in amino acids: CSVGWGTDTQYF. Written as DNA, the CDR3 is TGCAGCGTTGGTTGGGGCACAGATACGCAGTATTTT.

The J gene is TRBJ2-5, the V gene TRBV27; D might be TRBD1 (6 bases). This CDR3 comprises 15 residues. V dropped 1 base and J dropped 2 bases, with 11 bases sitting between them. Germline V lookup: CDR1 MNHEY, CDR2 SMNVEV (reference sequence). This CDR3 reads CASSLYGQKQETQYF. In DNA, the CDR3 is TGTGCCAGCAGTTTATATGGACAGAAGCAAGAGACCCAGTACTTC.

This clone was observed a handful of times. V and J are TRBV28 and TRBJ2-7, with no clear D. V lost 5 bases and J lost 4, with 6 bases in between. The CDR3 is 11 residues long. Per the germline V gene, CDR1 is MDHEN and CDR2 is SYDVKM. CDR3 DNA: TGTGCCAGCAGTATCGTTTACGAGCAGTACTTC. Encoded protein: CASSIVYEQYF.

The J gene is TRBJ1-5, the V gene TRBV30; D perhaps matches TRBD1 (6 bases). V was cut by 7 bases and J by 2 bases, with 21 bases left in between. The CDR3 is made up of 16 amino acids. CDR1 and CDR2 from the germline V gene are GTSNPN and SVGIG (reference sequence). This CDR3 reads CAFSPTGRWGNQPQHF. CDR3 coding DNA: TGTGCCTTCTCGCCGACAGGCCGATGGGGCAATCAGCCCCAGCATTTT.

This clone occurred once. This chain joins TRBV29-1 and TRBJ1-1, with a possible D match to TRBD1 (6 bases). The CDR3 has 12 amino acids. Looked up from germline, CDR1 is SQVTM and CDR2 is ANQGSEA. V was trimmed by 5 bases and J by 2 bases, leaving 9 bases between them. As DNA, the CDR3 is TGCAGCGTTCGGACAGTTAACACTGAAGCTTTCTTT. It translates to CSVRTVNTEAFF.

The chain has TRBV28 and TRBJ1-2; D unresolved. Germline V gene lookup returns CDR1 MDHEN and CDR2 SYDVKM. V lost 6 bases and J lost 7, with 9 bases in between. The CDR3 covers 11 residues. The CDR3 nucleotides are TGTGCCAGCAGCGTGAATCTTGGCTACACCTTC. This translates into CASSVNLGYTF.

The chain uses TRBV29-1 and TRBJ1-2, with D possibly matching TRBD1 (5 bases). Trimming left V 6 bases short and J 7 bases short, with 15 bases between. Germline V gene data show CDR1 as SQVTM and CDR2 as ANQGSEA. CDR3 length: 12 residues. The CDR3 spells CSVALGGGGYTF. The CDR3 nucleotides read TGCAGCGTCGCCCTGGGGGGAGGTGGCTACACCTTC.

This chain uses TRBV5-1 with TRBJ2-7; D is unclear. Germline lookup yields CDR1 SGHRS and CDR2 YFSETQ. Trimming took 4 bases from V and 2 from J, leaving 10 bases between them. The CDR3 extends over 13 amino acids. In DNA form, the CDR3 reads TGCGCCAGCAGCACGGCTTCTCCCTACGAGCAGTACTTC. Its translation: CASSTASPYEQYF.

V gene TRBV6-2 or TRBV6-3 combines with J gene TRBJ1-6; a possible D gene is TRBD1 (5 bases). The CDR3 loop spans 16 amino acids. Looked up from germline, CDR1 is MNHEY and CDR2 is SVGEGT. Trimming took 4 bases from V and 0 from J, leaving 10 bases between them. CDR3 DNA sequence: TGTGCCAGCAGTTCCTCGGGGCACTCCTATAATTCACCCCTCCACTTT. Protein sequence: CASSSSGHSYNSPLHF.

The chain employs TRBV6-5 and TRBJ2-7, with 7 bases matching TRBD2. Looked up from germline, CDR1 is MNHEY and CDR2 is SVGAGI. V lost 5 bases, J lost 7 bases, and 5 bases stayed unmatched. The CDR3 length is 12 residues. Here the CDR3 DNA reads TGTGCCAGCAGTCCGAACGGGAGGGAGCAGTACTTC. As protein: CASSPNGREQYF.

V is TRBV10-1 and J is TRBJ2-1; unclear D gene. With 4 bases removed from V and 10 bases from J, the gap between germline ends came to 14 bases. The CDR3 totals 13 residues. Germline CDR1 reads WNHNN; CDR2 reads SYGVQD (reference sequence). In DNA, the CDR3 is TGCGCCAGCAGTGCCCTCTTAGGGTACGAGCAGTTCTTC. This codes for CASSALLGYEQFF.

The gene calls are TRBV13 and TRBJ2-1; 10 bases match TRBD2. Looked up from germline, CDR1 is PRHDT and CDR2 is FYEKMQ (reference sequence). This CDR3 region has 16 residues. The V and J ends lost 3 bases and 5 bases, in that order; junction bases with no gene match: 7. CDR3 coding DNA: TGTGCCAGCAGCTTGGAGCGGGAGGGGATTCACAATGAGCAGTTCTTC. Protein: CASSLEREGIHNEQFF.

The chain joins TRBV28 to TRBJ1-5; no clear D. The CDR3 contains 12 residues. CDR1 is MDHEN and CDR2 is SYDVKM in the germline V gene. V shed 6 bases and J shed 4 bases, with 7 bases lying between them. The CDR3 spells CASRVANQPQHF. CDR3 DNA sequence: TGTGCCAGCAGAGTTGCGAATCAGCCCCAGCATTTT.

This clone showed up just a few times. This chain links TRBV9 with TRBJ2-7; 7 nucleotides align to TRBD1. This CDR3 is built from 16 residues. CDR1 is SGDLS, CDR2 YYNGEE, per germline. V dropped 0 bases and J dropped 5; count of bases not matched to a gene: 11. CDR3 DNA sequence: TGTGCCAGCAGCGTAGGGTGGGCGCCCGACAGGGACGAGCAGTACTTC. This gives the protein CASSVGWAPDRDEQYF.

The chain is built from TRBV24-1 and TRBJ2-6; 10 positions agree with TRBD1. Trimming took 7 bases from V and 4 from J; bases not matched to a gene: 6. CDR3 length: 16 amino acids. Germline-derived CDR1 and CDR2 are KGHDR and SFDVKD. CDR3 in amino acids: CATRPRQGAGANVLTF. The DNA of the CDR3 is TGTGCCACCAGACCGAGACAGGGGGCCGGGGCCAACGTCCTGACTTTC.

CDR3 in amino acids: CASSVARGGREAARNEQFF. The CDR3 coding sequence is TGTGCCAGCAGCGTAGCTAGGGGAGGGCGGGAGGCCGCTAGGAATGAGCAGTTCTTC. The rearrangement joins TRBV9 to TRBJ2-1; 8 bases fit TRBD2. Germline-derived CDR1 and CDR2 are SGDLS and YYNGEE. The CDR3 consists of 19 residues. Trimming took 0 bases from V and 7 from J; bases not matched to a gene: 18.

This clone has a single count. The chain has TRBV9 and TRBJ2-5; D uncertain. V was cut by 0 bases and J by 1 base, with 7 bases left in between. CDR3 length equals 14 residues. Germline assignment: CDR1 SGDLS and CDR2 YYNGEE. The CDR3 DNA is TGTGCCAGCAGCGTAGAACAGATCCAAGAGACCCAGTACTTC. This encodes CASSVEQIQETQYF.

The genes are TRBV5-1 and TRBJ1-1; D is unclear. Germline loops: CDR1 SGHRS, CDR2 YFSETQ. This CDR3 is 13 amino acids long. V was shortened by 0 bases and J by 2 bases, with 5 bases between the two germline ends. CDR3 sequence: CASSLGSNTEAFF. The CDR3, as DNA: TGCGCCAGCAGCTTGGGCAGTAACACTGAAGCTTTCTTT. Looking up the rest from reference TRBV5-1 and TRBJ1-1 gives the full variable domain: KAGVTQTPRYLIKTRGQQVTLSCSPISGHRSVSWYQQTPGQGLQFLFEYFSETQRNKGNFPGRFSGRQFSNSRSEMNVSTLELGDSALYLCASSLGSNTEAFFGQGTRLTVV.

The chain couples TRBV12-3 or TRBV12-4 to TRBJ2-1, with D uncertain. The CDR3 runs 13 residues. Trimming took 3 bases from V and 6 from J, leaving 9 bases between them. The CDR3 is CASSLGRANEQFF. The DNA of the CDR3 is TGTGCCAGCAGTTTGGGTAGGGCCAATGAGCAGTTCTTC.